Listed below are T cell receptor beta chains from one sample, sequenced in a study of memory CD4+ T cells and cytomegalovirus serostatus. Sequenced by immunoSEQ multiplex PCR; TCRdb stores in-frame clones only, minus some. The sample consists of some 49,000 clones, around four fifths of them appearing once. Specimen: memory CD4+ T cells from blood. Receptor source: an adult in good health and CMV-seronegative. The CDR3 runs from the conserved cysteine through the conserved F or W. The D gene is left open where the match is weak. Some rows have no size entry. The others give once, few or many, or a class for an expanded clone.

d_call clone_size j_call v_call cdr3_aa cdr3_nt
- - TRBJ1-6 TRBV7-2 CASSLVGRDGSPLHF TGTGCCAGCAGCTTAGTTGGCAGGGATGGTTCACCCCTCCACTTT
- - TRBJ1-2 TRBV7-2 CALYGRDGYTF TGTGCCCTGTACGGTCGGGACGGCTACACCTTC
- once TRBJ1-3 TRBV11-2 CASSPPGKGLTIYF TGTGCCAGCAGCCCCCCAGGGAAGGGCCTCACCATATATTTT
- - TRBJ1-1 TRBV5-4 CASSLRGTEAFF TGTGCCAGCAGCTTGAGAGGGACTGAAGCTTTCTTT
- - TRBJ1-2 TRBV6-5 CASSRDPTYGYTF TGTGCCAGCAGCCGGGACCCCACCTATGGCTACACCTTC
- - TRBJ1-5 TRBV27 CASSQDPGQPQHF TGTGCCAGCAGTCAGGACCCCGGCCAGCCCCAGCATTTT
TRBD1 few TRBJ2-7 TRBV27 CASRQTGGSSYEQYF TGTGCCAGCAGACAGACAGGGGGCAGCTCCTACGAGCAGTACTTC
TRBD1 few TRBJ1-2 TRBV9 CASSEIGTGQGYTF TGTGCCAGCAGCGAGATCGGGACAGGGCAAGGCTACACCTTC
- few TRBJ2-7 TRBV5-1 CASSLGVSGYEQYF TGCGCCAGCAGCTTGGGCGTAAGTGGTTACGAGCAGTACTTC
- - TRBJ2-6 TRBV27 CASPPSAGANVLTF TGTGCCAGTCCCCCAAGCGCTGGGGCCAACGTCCTGACTTTC
TRBD1 - TRBJ1-4 TRBV4-1 CASSQMGGTGNEKLFF TGCGCCAGCAGCCAAATGGGGGGGACAGGGAATGAAAAACTGTTTTTT
- - TRBJ2-7 TRBV6-4 CASSAGAGSREQYF TGTGCCAGCAGTGCGGGGGCCGGGAGCAGAGAGCAGTACTTC
TRBD1 - TRBJ1-5 TRBV2 CASTRQGSNQPQHF TGTGCCAGCACCAGACAGGGGAGCAATCAGCCCCAGCATTTT
TRBD2 once TRBJ2-1 TRBV7-9 CASSPGLAVVSWSDEQFF TGTGCCAGCAGCCCCGGACTAGCGGTCGTGTCGTGGTCCGATGAGCAGTTCTTC
TRBD2 - TRBJ2-5 TRBV7-9 CASSLRASGAQYF TGTGCCAGCAGCTTACGGGCTAGCGGTGCCCAGTACTTC